The 9 T cell receptor beta chains given below trace back to one sample, sequenced in a study of T cell repertoires in cytomegalovirus infection. A single record per CDR3 protein comes from TCRdb applying MiXCR to the reads. Seen here are about 890,000 distinct CDR3 sequences, approximately 33% observed once, and the top ten hold over 10%. These receptors are not linked to any known antigen. The specimen comprised cultured CD8+ T cells from PBMCs, sampled from culture after CMV antigen stimulation. The receptors shown here come from a human donor in good health (CMV status not recorded). Some clones in this sample may be carry-over from other donors' samples.

CDR3 bases: TGTGCCAGCTCCCCCGGAGTCCCATCGAACACTGAAGCTTTCTTT. This translates into CASSPGVPSNTEAFF. This chain uses TRBV6-5 with TRBJ1-1, with D unresolved. Germline V gives CDR1 MNHEY, CDR2 SVGAGI. CDR3 length equals 15 residues. Trimming stripped 8 bases from V and 1 base from J, with 17 bases between.

The rearrangement uses TRBV27 and TRBJ1-2; possible D gene TRBD1, 6 bases. The CDR3 has 14 amino acids. Trimming pared 2 bases from V and 8 bases from J, leaving 15 bases between. Germline V CDR1 and CDR2: MNHEY, SMNVEV (reference sequence). Here the CDR3 reads CASSLPGTTNGYTF. The CDR3 DNA reads TGTGCCAGCAGTTTACCCGGGACAACCAACGGCTACACCTTC.

The gene calls are TRBV6-1 and TRBJ1-1; D remains ambiguous. This CDR3 is 12 amino acids long. V dropped 7 bases and J dropped 4 bases, with 10 bases sitting between them. Germline values: CDR1 MNHNS, CDR2 SASEGT. This chain's CDR3 is CASTSLPTEAFF. DNA of the CDR3: TGTGCCAGCACCTCCCTACCCACTGAAGCTTTCTTT.

This clonotype has a count of ten or more. This chain joins TRBV7-3 and TRBJ2-1; D possibly corresponds to TRBD1 (6 bases). V was pared by 0 bases and J by 1 base, with 10 bases between. The CDR3 spans 16 residues. Germline CDR1 SGHTA, CDR2 FQGTGA. CDR3 bases: TGTGCCAGCAGCTTAACCCCGACAGGATCCTACAATGAGCAGTTCTTC. It is translated as CASSLTPTGSYNEQFF. Full variable domain (rest looked up from reference TRBV7-3 and TRBJ2-1): GAGVSQTPSNKVTEKGKYVELRCDPISGHTALYWYRQSLGQGPEFLIYFQGTGAADDSGLPNDRFFAVRPEGSVSTLKIQRTERGDSAVYLCASSLTPTGSYNEQFFGPGTRLTVL.

This clonotype has only a few counts. This rearrangement joins TRBV6-5 to TRBJ1-5, with TRBD1 matching over 7 bases. J was trimmed by 3 bases and V by 4 bases; bases with no gene match: 3. CDR3 length: 14 residues. CDR1 and CDR2 (germline): MNHEY, SVGAGI. CDR3 loop: CASSLTGHNQPQHF. CDR3 nucleotides: TGTGCCAGCAGTTTGACAGGGCACAATCAGCCCCAGCATTTT.

This clonotype was observed a handful of times. The chain is built from TRBV27 and TRBJ1-2; 7 bases line up with TRBD1. The trim removed 1 base at V and 7 bases at J, leaving 3 bases unmatched. The CDR3 extends over 13 amino acids. Per the germline V gene, CDR1 is MNHEY and CDR2 is SMNVEV (reference sequence). The chain's CDR3 is CASSLLGDSGYTF. The DNA for the CDR3 is TGTGCCAGCAGTTTATTGGGGGACAGTGGCTACACCTTC.

Of note for this clonotype: This may arise from a read error, as a much more abundant clone is one base away. The chain recombines TRBV7-9 with TRBJ2-5, with 8 bases matching TRBD2. CDR1 SEHNR and CDR2 FQNEAQ come from the germline V gene (reference sequence). The CDR3 extends over 15 amino acids. The CDR3 protein is CTSSPPGLGEETQYF. For the CDR3, the DNA is TGTACCAGCAGCCCTCCGGGACTAGGGGAAGAGACCCAGTACTTC.

A single count supports this clonotype. V usage is TRBV28 and J usage is TRBJ1-5; 9 bases match TRBD1. Trimming cost V 5 bases and J 0 bases; bases outside gene matches: 11. Germline V gene sequence: CDR1 MDHEN, CDR2 SYDVKM. The CDR3 sequence is 18 residues long. CDR3: CASSPHGDRVYSNQPQHF. The CDR3 region has the DNA TGTGCCAGCAGTCCCCATGGGGACAGGGTCTATAGCAATCAGCCCCAGCATTTT.

This clonotype turned up a few times. The chain links TRBV27 to TRBJ2-7; D is possibly TRBD2 (6 bases). Germline V gene sequence: CDR1 MNHEY, CDR2 SMNVEV (reference sequence). V lost 3 bases, J lost 2 bases, and 14 bases lay in between. This CDR3 is 15 amino acids long. The DNA of the CDR3 is TGTGCCAGCAGTTTCGGAGGGCCCTTGACCTACGAGCAGTACTTC. Amino acid sequence: CASSFGGPLTYEQYF.